This T cell receptor beta chain was recovered during a study of cytomegalovirus exposure and HLA in healthy donors. Study observations and caveats: It was confirmed in vitro that a few of the CMV-associated chains were specific for CMV antigens.

The PCR ran on 60 Vbeta and 13 Jbeta primers. TCRdb's copy holds only in-frame clones and misses some; the assay was immunoSEQ multiplex PCR. Altogether 110,000 to 150,000 clones are present, approximately 80% being singletons, with the ten largest covering 3.5% to 5.5%. Germline assignment: CDR1 SGDLS and CDR2 YYNGEE. CDR3 length equals 16 residues. V lost 1 base, J lost 7 bases, and 6 bases stayed unmatched. Regarding this clone: The antigen remains unidentified.

The origin of this receptor is a woman in her forties in good health and CMV-seropositive. Sequenced sample: PBMCs. This rearrangement joins TRBV9 to TRBJ2-1, with TRBD2 identical over 12 bases. The CDR3 nucleotides read TGTGCCAGCAGCGTACCAACTAGCGGGGGGTCGAATGAGCAGTTCTTC. It yields the protein CASSVPTSGGSNEQFF. The full variable domain, its missing parts supplied by reference TRBV9 and TRBJ2-1, is DSGVTQTPKHLITATGQRVTLRCSPRSGDLSVYWYQQSLDQGLQFLIQYYNGEERAKGNILERFSAQQFPDLHSELNLSSLELGDSALYFCASSVPTSGGSNEQFFGPGTRLTVL.